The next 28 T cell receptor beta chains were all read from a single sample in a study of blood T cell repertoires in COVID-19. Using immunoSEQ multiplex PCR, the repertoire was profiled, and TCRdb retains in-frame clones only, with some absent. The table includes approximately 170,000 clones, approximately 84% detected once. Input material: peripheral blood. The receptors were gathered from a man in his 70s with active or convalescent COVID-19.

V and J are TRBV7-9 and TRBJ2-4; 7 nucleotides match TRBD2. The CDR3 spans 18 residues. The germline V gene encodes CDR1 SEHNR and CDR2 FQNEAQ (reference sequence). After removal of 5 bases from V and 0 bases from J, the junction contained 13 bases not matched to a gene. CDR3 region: CASSPTTGGAVAKNIQYF. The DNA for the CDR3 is TGTGCCAGCAGCCCGACAACGGGGGGTGCGGTAGCCAAAAACATTCAGTACTTC.

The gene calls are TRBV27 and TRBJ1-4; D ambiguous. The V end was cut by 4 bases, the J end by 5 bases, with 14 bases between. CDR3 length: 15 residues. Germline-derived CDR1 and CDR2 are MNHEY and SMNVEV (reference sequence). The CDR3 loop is CASSSLGLSNEKLFF. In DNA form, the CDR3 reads TGTGCCAGCAGTTCCCTAGGTCTTTCAAATGAAAAACTGTTTTTT. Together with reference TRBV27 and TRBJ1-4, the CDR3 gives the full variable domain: EAQVTQNPRYLITVTGKKLTVTCSQNMNHEYMSWYRQDPGLGLRQIYYSMNVEVTDKGDVPEGYKVSRKEKRNFPLILESPSPNQTSLYFCASSSLGLSNEKLFFGSGTQLSVL.

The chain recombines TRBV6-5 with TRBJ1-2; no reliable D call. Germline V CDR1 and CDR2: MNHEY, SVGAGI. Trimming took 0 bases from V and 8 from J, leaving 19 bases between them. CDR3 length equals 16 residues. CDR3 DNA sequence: TGTGCCAGCAGTTACTCTGGGCAGGAGGACCCCTTAGGCTACACCTTC. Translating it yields CASSYSGQEDPLGYTF.

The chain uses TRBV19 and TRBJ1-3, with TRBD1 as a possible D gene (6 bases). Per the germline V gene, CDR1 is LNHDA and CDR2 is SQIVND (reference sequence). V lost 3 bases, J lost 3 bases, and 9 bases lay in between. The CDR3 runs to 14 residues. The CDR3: CASSMGTSGNTIYF. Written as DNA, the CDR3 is TGTGCCAGTAGTATGGGGACAAGTGGAAACACCATATATTTT. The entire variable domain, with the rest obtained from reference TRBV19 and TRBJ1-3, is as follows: DGGITQSPKYLFRKEGQNVTLSCEQNLNHDAMYWYRQDPGQGLRLIYYSQIVNDFQKGDIAEGYSVSREKKESFPLTVTSAQKNPTAFYLCASSMGTSGNTIYFGEGSWLTVV.

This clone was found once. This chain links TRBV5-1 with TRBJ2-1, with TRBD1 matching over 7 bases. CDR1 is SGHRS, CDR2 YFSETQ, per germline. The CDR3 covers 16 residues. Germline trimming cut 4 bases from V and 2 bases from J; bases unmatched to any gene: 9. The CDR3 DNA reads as TGCGCCAGCAGCCCCCTTCAGGGACAGCCCTACAATGAGCAGTTCTTC. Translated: CASSPLQGQPYNEQFF.

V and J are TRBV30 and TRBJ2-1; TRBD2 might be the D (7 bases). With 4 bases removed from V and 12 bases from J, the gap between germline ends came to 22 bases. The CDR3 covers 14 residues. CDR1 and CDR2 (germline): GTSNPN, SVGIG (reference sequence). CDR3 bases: TGTGCCTGGAAAGGGGGGGCCAGGGGCGGTGGGCAGTTCTTC. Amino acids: CAWKGGARGGGQFF.

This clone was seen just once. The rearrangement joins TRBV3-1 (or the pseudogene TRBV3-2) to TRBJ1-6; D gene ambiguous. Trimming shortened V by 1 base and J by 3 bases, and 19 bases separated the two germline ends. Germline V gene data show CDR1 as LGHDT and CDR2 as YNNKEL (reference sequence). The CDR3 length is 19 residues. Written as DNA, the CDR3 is TGTGCCAGCAGCCAAGCCCCGCGGACGGGGTTCCGCTATAATTCACCCCTCCACTTT. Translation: CASSQAPRTGFRYNSPLHF.

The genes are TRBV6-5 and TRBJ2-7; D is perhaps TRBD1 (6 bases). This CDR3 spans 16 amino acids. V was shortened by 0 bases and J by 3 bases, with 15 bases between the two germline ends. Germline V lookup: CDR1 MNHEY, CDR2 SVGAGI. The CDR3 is CASSYSMQGRGYEQYF. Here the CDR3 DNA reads TGTGCCAGCAGTTACTCGATGCAGGGCAGGGGCTACGAGCAGTACTTC.

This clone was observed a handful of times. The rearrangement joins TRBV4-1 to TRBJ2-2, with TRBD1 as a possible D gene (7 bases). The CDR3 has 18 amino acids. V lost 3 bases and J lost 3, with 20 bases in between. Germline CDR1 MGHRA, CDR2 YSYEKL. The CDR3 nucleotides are TGCGCCAGCAGCCACCCTAGGGGCAGGGGGGCTGACACCGGGGAGCTGTTTTTT. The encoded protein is CASSHPRGRGADTGELFF.

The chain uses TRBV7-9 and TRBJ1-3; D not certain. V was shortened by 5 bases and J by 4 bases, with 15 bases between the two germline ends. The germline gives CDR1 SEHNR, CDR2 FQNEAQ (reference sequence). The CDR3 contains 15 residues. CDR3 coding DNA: TGTGCCAGCAGCCCTAGCGGGCTCCTGGGAAACACCATATATTTT. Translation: CASSPSGLLGNTIYF.

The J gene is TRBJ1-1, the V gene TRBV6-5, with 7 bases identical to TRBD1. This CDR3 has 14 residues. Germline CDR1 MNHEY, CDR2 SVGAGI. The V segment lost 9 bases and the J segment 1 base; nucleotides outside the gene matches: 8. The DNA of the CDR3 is TGTGCCAGTATACAGGGGTCCCCGAACACTGAAGCTTTCTTT. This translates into CASIQGSPNTEAFF.

The CDR3, as DNA: TGTGCCAGCAGCTCTGGACAGGCGCGGTGGGACGAGCAGTACTTC. Translated, it gives CASSSGQARWDEQYF. The chain recombines TRBV7-9 with TRBJ2-7; 7 bases are shared with TRBD1. The CDR3 is 15 residues long. Per germline, CDR1 SEHNR and CDR2 FQNEAQ (reference sequence). The ends lost 4 bases at V and 5 bases at J; junction bases unmatched: 11. The full variable domain, in which reference TRBV7-9 and TRBJ2-7 provide the parts outside the CDR3, is DTGVSQNPRHKITKRGQNVTFRCDPISEHNRLYWYRQTLGQGPEFLTYFQNEAQLEKSRLLSDRFSAERPKGSFSTLEIQRTEQGDSAMYLCASSSGQARWDEQYFGPGTRLTVT.

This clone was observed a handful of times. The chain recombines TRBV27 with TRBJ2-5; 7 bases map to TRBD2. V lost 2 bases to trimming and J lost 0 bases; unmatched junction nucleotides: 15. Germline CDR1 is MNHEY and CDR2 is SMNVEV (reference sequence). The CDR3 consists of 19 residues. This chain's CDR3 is CASSLHRFTPGGYQETQYF. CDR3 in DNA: TGTGCCAGCAGTTTACACAGATTCACACCCGGGGGGTACCAAGAGACCCAGTACTTC.

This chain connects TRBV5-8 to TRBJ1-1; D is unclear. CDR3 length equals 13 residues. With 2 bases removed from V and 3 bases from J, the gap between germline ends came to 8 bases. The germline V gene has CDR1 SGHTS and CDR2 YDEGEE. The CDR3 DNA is TGTGCCAGCAGCTTAGACACCTACACTGAAGCTTTCTTT. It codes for CASSLDTYTEAFF.

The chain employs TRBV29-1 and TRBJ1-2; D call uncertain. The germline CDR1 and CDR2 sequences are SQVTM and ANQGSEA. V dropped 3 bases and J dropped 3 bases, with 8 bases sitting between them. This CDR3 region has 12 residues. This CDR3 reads CSVDSGDYGYTF. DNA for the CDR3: TGCAGCGTTGACTCCGGAGACTATGGCTACACCTTC.

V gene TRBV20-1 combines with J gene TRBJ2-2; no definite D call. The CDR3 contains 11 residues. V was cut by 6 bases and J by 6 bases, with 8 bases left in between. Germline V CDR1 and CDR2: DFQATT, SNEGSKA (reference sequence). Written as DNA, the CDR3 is TGCAGTGCCACAAGTGCCGGGGAGCTGTTTTTT. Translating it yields CSATSAGELFF.

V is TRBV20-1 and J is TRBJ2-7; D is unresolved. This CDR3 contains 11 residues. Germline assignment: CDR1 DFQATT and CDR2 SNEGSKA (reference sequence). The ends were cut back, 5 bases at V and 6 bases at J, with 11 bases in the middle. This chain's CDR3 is CSAPARREQYF. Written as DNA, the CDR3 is TGCAGTGCTCCCGCTAGGCGCGAGCAGTACTTC.

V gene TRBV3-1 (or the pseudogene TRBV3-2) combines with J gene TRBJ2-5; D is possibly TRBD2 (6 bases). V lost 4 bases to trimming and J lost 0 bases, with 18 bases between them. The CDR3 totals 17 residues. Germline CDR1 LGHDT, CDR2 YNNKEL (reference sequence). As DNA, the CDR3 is TGTGCCAGCAGCCTAAGATGGCGCGGGGTGAACCAAGAGACCCAGTACTTC. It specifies CASSLRWRGVNQETQYF.

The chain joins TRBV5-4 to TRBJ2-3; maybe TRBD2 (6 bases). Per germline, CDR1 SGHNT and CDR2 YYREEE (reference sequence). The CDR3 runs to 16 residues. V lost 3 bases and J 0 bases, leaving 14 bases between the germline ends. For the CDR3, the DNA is TGTGCCAGCAGCTGGGCGGGGCGTTCTAGCACAGATACGCAGTATTTT. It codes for CASSWAGRSSTDTQYF.

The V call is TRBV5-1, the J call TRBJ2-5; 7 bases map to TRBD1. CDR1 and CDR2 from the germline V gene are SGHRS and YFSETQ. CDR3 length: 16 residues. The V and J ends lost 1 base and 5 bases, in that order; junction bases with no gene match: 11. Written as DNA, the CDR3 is TGCGCCAGCAGCTTGAACCCCGCAGGGGGTGGTGAGACCCAGTACTTC. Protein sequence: CASSLNPAGGGETQYF.

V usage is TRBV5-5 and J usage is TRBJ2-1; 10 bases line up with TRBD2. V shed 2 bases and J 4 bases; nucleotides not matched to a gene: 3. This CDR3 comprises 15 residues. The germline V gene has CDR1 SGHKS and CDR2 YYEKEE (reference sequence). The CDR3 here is CASSFGTSAYNEQFF. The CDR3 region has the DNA TGTGCCAGCAGCTTCGGGACTAGCGCATACAATGAGCAGTTCTTC.

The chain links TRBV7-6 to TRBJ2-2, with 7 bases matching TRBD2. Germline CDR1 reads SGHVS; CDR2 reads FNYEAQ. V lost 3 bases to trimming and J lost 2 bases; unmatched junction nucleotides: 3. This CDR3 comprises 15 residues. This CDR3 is CASSLERGNTGELFF. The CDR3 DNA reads TGTGCCAGCAGCTTGGAGCGGGGAAACACCGGGGAGCTGTTTTTT.

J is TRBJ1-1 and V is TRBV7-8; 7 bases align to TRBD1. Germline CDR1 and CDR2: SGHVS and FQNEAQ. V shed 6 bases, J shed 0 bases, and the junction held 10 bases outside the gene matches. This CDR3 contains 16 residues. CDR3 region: CASSPQRTGMNTEAFF. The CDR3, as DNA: TGTGCCAGCAGTCCCCAGAGGACAGGTATGAACACTGAAGCTTTCTTT.

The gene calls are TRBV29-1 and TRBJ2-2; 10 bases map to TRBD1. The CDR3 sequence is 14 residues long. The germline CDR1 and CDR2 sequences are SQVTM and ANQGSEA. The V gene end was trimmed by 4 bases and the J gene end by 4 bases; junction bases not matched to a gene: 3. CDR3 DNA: TGCAGCGTTGCCGGGACAGGGGTCACCGGGGAGCTGTTTTTT. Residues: CSVAGTGVTGELFF.

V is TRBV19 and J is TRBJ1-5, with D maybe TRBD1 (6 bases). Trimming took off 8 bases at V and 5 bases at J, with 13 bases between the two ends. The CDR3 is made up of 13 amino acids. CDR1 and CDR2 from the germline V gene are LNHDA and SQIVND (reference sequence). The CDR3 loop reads CASSGGGDQPQHF. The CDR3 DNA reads TGTGCCAGTTCGGGGGGGGGCGATCAGCCCCAGCATTTT.

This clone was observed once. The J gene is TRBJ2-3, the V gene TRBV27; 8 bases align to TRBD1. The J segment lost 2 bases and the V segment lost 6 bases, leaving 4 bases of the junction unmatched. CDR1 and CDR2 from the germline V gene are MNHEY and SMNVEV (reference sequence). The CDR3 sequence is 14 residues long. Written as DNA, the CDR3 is TGTGCCAGCAGCGGGACAGGCCTCACAGATACGCAGTATTTT. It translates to CASSGTGLTDTQYF.

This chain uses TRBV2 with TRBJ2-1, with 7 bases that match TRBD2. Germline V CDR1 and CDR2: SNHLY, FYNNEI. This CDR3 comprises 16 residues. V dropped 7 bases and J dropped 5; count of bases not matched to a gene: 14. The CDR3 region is CASTGGGYRGDNEQFF. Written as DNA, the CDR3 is TGTGCCAGCACTGGGGGGGGTTATAGGGGAGACAATGAGCAGTTCTTC.

CDR3 sequence: CASSLPGGYEQYF. The CDR3 DNA is TGCGCCAGCAGCCTCCCGGGTGGTTACGAGCAGTACTTC. The chain couples TRBV5-1 to TRBJ2-7; D is unclear. This CDR3 has 13 amino acids. CDR1 and CDR2 from the germline V gene are SGHRS and YFSETQ. Between the trimmed V and J ends, which lost 4 bases and 4 bases, there was a span of 12 bases.